The 10 T cell receptor beta chains in this list originate from one sample, sequenced in a study of CDR3 diversity in severe acne. TCRdb reprocessed the PCR reads via MiXCR and lists one record per CDR3 protein. Of 84,000 or so distinct CDR3 sequences detected, 48% appear once; the ten largest clones hold about 9.4%. Sequencing input: blood. All receptors come from a male donor in good health, serving as a control.

This clonotype appeared a few times. V gene TRBV20-1 combines with J gene TRBJ1-1, with 9 bases matching TRBD1. Germline-derived CDR1 and CDR2 are DFQATT and SNEGSKA (reference sequence). CDR3 length: 16 residues. The junction had 14 bases not matched to a gene; V was cut back by 6 bases and J by 3 bases. CDR3 coding DNA: TGCAGTGCGGCTCCGCGGACAGGGGTTCCCTACACTGAAGCTTTCTTT. This codes for CSAAPRTGVPYTEAFF.

This rearrangement joins TRBV3-1 to TRBJ1-2, with unresolved D. CDR1 is LGHDT and CDR2 is YNNKEL in the germline V gene (reference sequence). The CDR3 spans 11 residues. Between the trimmed V and J ends, which lost 0 bases and 8 bases, there was a span of 4 bases. This chain's CDR3 is CASSQDLGYTF. CDR3 nucleotides: TGTGCCAGCAGCCAAGATCTAGGCTACACCTTC.

CDR3 residues: CAISEGTGGSYGYTF. The CDR3 DNA reads TGTGCCATCAGTGAAGGGACAGGGGGGTCCTATGGCTACACCTTC. V gene TRBV10-3 combines with J gene TRBJ1-2; 11 positions agree with TRBD1. This CDR3 is 15 amino acids long. Germline lookup yields CDR1 ENHRY and CDR2 SYGVKD. The V and J ends lost 3 bases and 4 bases, in that order; junction bases with no gene match: 4.

This clonotype appeared a few times. V gene TRBV29-1 combines with J gene TRBJ1-1; D is uncertain. This CDR3 has 14 residues. Germline V gene sequence: CDR1 SQVTM, CDR2 ANQGSEA. V was clipped by 5 bases and J by 0 bases, with 13 bases between them. CDR3 in amino acids: CSVMSRSMNTEAFF. The CDR3 DNA reads as TGCAGCGTTATGTCAAGATCCATGAACACTGAAGCTTTCTTT. Combining the CDR3 with reference TRBV29-1 and TRBJ1-1 gives the whole variable domain SAVISQKPSRDICQRGTSLTIQCQVDSQVTMMFWYRQQPGQSLTLIATANQGSEATYESGFVIDKFPISRPNLTFSTLTVSNMSPEDSSIYLCSVMSRSMNTEAFFGQGTRLTVV.

This clonotype has ten or more counts. The rearrangement links TRBV13 to TRBJ2-7; 11 bases map to TRBD2. Trimming took 5 bases from V and 7 from J; bases not matched to a gene: 19. The CDR3 length is 18 residues. Germline V gives CDR1 PRHDT, CDR2 FYEKMQ (reference sequence). The CDR3: CASSNRNPTSGSWREQYF. The CDR3 nucleotides are TGTGCCAGCAGCAACCGCAATCCAACTAGCGGGAGCTGGAGGGAGCAGTACTTC. Supplemented by reference TRBV13 and TRBJ2-7, the full variable domain reads AAGVIQSPRHLIKEKRETATLKCYPIPRHDTVYWYQQGPGQDPQFLISFYEKMQSDKGSIPDRFSAQQFSDYHSELNMSSLELGDSALYFCASSNRNPTSGSWREQYFGPGTRLTVT.

At least ten counts were recorded for this clonotype. The DNA for the CDR3 is TGTGCCAGCAGCCCGCGAGAGGGAGGGTCACCCCTCCACTTT. Amino acids: CASSPREGGSPLHF. The chain is built from TRBV9 and TRBJ1-6; D remains unclear. There are 14 residues in the CDR3. V was shortened by 4 bases and J by 10 bases, with 15 bases between the two germline ends. Germline CDR1 SGDLS, CDR2 YYNGEE.

This clonotype qualifies as medium-sized. The chain employs TRBV7-8 and TRBJ2-1, with TRBD1 identical over 12 bases. The germline CDR1 and CDR2 sequences are SGHVS and FQNEAQ. The CDR3 length is 16 residues. Unmatched junction bases numbered 4, after V lost 4 bases and J lost 3 bases. CDR3 sequence (DNA): TGTGCCAGCAGCTCCCGGGACAGGGGGCACTACAATGAGCAGTTCTTC. Translating gives CASSSRDRGHYNEQFF.

This clonotype is categorized as medium-sized. This rearrangement joins TRBV2 to TRBJ1-2; D gene unclear. V was shortened by 7 bases and J by 0 bases, with 12 bases between the two germline ends. Germline V CDR1 and CDR2: SNHLY, FYNNEI. The length of the CDR3 is 14 residues. CDR3 DNA sequence: TGTGCCAGCACCCAGTTTGAGGCTAACTATGGCTACACCTTC. Residues: CASTQFEANYGYTF.

This clonotype was recorded at least ten times. The rearrangement links TRBV12-3 or TRBV12-4 to TRBJ2-2; 9 bases are shared with TRBD2. The length of the CDR3 is 17 residues. The V and J ends lost 3 bases and 5 bases, in that order; junction bases with no gene match: 10. The CDR3 sequence: CASSFTIAGELTGELFF. CDR3 coding DNA: TGTGCCAGCAGTTTCACCATAGCGGGAGAGTTGACCGGGGAGCTGTTTTTT.

In this sample, this clonotype turned up many times. V gene TRBV6-2 or TRBV6-3 combines with J gene TRBJ2-1; D is perhaps TRBD1 (6 bases). V lost 8 bases and J 2 bases, leaving 13 bases between the germline ends. The CDR3 length is 14 residues. From germline, CDR1 is MNHEY and CDR2 SVGEGT. CDR3 region: CASFTGRAYNEQFF. The CDR3 DNA reads as TGTGCCAGCTTCACAGGGCGAGCCTACAATGAGCAGTTCTTC.